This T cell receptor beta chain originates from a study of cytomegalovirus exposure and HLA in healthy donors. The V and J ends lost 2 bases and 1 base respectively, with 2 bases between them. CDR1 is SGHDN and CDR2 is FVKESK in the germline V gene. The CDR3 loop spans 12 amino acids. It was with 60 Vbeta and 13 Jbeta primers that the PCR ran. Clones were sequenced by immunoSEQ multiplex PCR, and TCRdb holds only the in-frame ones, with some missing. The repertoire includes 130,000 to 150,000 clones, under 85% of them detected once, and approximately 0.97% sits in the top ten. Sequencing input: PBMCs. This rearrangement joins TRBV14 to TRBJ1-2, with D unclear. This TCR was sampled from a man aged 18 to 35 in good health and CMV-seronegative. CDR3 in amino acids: CASSQYNYGYTF. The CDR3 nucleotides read TGTGCCAGCAGCCAATATAACTATGGCTACACCTTC.